This T cell receptor beta chain was obtained from a study of CD8+CD57+ T cells in acquired aplastic anemia. The germline gives CDR1 SGHDN, CDR2 FVKESK. The CDR3 runs to 17 residues. The V and J ends lost 4 bases and 4 bases, in that order; junction bases with no gene match: 5. In this sample, this clonotype turned up many times. Selection for sequencing was limited to patients who had shown CD8+CD57+ cell expansion by flow cytometry. Profiling of TCR beta VDJ combinations and CDR3 sequences used genomic DNA as template. A single record per CDR3 protein comes from TCRdb applying MiXCR to the reads. Among approximately 180,000 distinct CDR3 sequences listed, roughly 43% were seen once.

This chain links TRBV14 with TRBJ2-1, with 15 bases lining up with TRBD2. Sequenced input: sorted CD4+, CD8+, or CD8+CD57+ T cells (not recorded which) from PBMCs. This receptor was identified in a human donor with aplastic anemia. The CDR3 here is CASSPGLAGGPYNEQFF. In DNA form, the CDR3 reads TGTGCCAGCAGCCCCGGACTAGCGGGGGGGCCGTACAATGAGCAGTTCTTC.